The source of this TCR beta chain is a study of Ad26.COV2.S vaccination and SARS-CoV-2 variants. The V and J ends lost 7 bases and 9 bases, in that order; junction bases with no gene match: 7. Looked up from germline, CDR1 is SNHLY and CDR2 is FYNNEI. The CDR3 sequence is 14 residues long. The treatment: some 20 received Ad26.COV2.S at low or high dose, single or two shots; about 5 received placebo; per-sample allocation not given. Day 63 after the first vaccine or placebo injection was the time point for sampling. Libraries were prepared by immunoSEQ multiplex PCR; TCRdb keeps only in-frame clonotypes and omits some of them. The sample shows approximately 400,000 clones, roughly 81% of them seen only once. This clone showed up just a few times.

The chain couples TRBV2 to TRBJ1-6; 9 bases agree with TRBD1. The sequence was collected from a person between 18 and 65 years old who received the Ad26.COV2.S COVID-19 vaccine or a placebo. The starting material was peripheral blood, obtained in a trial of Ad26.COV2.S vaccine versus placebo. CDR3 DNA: TGTGCCAGCACAAGGGACAGGGTGGGTTCACCCCTCCACTTT. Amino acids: CASTRDRVGSPLHF.